The entry that follows covers one T cell receptor beta chain sequence. It lacks a known antigen. Base qualities were left out, and no much larger clone turns up one base away. The sample's treatment or condition label, in plain terms: suppressive antiretroviral therapy. A pool of overlapping HIV-1 Gag 15-mer peptides, at around 1 ug per peptide per mL, was used to stimulate the cells. Memory CD4+ T cells that did not respond, being CD40L-negative, CD69-negative and CD45RO-high, were sorted as memory populations depleted of antigen-responding cells. Participants were HIV-1-infected adults who started suppressive ART during chronic infection. Participants had undetectable plasma HIV-1 RNA below 50 copies/mL for at least 4 years. To be included, a participant needed positive CMV serology and a CD4+ T cell count above 400 cells/uL. Before stimulation, PBMCs were isolated using density centrifugation and depleted of CD8+ T cells. Stimulation of CD8-depleted PBMCs was carried out for approximately 20 hours with anti-CD28/CD49d costimulation, CD40-blocking antibody and enfuvirtide, to prevent new infections. Sorting was done on either a Beckman Coulter MoFlo Legacy or an XDP sorter, and propidium iodide was used to exclude dead cells. The QIAamp DNA Mini Kit was used for genomic DNA extraction from samples above one million cells, and the Quick-DNA Microprep Kit was used otherwise.

This entry is derived from a study of persistence of HIV-infected CD4 T cells (dated by TCRdb to 2018 to 2020). For context, the study as a whole: CMV- and HIV-1 Gag-responding CD4+ T cells were isolated from ART-treated individuals so that antigen-driven clonal expansion of HIV-1-infected cells could be examined. The median time the participants had spent on suppressive ART was more than 7 years. Peripheral blood samples of up to roughly 180 mL were obtained at multiple time points, with the exception of a couple of participants, for whom leukapheresis was performed at a single time point. Proviral sequencing was used to assess clonality among infected cells, whereas TCRbeta sequencing gauged the clonality of all cells within each sorted population. Cross-participant TCR cluster analysis included 8 or 9 participants for CMV and about seven participants for Gag. What the work shows at the level of the full study, not this receptor alone: Degenerate expanded CDR3beta sequences were enriched in antigen-responding cells, suggesting convergent selection of CD4+ responses to CMV and Gag. TCRbeta richness in CMV- and Gag-responding cells was significantly lower than in anti-CD3/anti-CD28-responding cells; CMV-responding cells had higher oligoclonality than CD3/CD28-stimulated and Gag-responding cells. Restriction of bulk TCR analyses to the rare CMV-responding cells that actually carried HIV-1 proviruses was not possible. TCR oligoclonality correlated with proviral oligoclonality within the same sorted populations. Only a small number of individuals took part in the study, and the range of antigens tested was limited.

TCRbeta repertoires were sequenced from genomic DNA with the immunoSEQ hsTCRB assay version 4 in survey mode. Genomic DNA was diluted to roughly 9.3 ng/uL, and up to roughly 1 ug per sample was used for TCRbeta sequencing. From the authors' description of their analysis: TCRbeta data analysis was done in ImmunoSeq Analyzer 3.0, and diversity was calculated on productive nucleotide rearrangements. Using the Immunarch R package, the improved Chao index served to estimate lower-bound TCR diversity and the Gini coefficient served to estimate clonality. Nucleotide rearrangements that differed but encoded the same CDR3beta amino acid sequence were counted as separate clonotypes. Differential abundance analysis found TCRbeta sequences that were significantly enriched in antigen-responding cells compared with anti-CD3/anti-CD28-activated cells. GLIPH2 grouped TCRs by predicted peptide-MHC specificity, both within each participant and across combined participant data sets. TCRdb obtained this table from immuneACCESS and retained in-frame rearrangements with V and J assigned. These tables miss some clones; where compared with another copy, unresolved V genes account for less than half of the shortfall, and the remainder is unexplained. The D gene and trimming were derived from the DNA, and the V and J assignments and clone size from that table. This sample lists some 40,000 clones; about 85% were detected once. Together, the top ten hold 5% to 6.5% of the sample.

The CDR3 has 18 amino acids, counting the end cysteine and phenylalanine. Just the 54-base CDR3 DNA is kept, in frame starting at base 1. CDR1 MDHEN and CDR2 SYDVKM are derived from the germline V gene. From V the trimming removes 2 bases and from J it removes 0 bases, while the gene matches leave 10 bases of the junction unaccounted for. The sample was cultured CD4+ T cells from PBMCs, taken from a patient who received antiretroviral therapy. Read against the paper, the sample's cell subset or site label means: CD40L-CD69- CD45RO-high memory CD4 T cells not responding to Gag peptides. Recombination linked TRBV28 to TRBJ1-3; TRBD1 fits 7 bases in the junction. The clonotype comes from an adult with HIV. The donor label of this sample is uncertain. The DNA reads TGTGCCAGCAGTTTAGGGACAGAAGGTTTCAGCTCTGGAAACACCATATATTTT. Translated, this is CASSLGTEGFSSGNTIYF.